This T cell receptor (beta chain) was profiled in a study of T cell repertoires in cytomegalovirus infection. Study information: A matching HLA type, together with CMV infection, was signaled by public TCR beta signatures. Study-wide results and caveats: Clonotypes of TCR beta that were HLA-C-restricted and CMV-specific dominated the ex vivo response. Cumulative public TCR beta family frequency identified carriers of CMV plus the relevant HLA.

Looked up from germline, CDR1 is SGHNT and CDR2 is YENEEA. CDR3 length: 16 residues. V gave up 3 bases and J gave up 5 bases, with 19 bases separating them. TCRdb reprocessed the reads via MiXCR and lists one record per CDR3 protein. The data contain 450,000 to 650,000 distinct CDR3 sequences, 26% of them singletons. This clonotype was seen only a few times. What it recognizes is unknown. V usage is TRBV11-3 and J usage is TRBJ2-5, with D tentatively TRBD2 (5 bases). The sequenced sample was PBMCs. This receptor was obtained from a human donor in good health (CMV status not recorded). Some clones in this sample may be carry-over from other donors' samples. The CDR3 DNA reads as TGTGCCAGCAGCTTGTGGGGAAGCGGAGCCGGGGAGACCCAGTACTTC. It encodes CASSLWGSGAGETQYF.